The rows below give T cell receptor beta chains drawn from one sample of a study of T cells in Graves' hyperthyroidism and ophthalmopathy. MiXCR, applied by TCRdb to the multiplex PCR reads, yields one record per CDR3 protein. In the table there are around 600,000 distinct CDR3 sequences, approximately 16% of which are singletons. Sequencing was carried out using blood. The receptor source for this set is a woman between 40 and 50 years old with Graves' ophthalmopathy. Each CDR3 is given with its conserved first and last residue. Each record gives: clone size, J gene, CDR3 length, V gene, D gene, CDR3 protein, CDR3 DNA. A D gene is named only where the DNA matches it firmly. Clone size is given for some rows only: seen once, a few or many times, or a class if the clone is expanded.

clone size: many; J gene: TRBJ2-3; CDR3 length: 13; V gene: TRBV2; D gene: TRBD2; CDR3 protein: CARGTSWADTQYF; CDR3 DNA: TGTGCCAGGGGGACTAGCTGGGCAGATACGCAGTATTTT
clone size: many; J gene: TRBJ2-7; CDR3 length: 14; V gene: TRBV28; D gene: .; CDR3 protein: CASSFREQRYEQYF; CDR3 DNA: TGTGCCAGCAGTTTCCGGGAGCAACGGTACGAGCAGTACTTC
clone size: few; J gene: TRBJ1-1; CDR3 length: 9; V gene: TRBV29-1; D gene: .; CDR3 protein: CSVGQGAFF; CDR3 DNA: TGCAGCGTTGGGCAAGGAGCTTTCTTT
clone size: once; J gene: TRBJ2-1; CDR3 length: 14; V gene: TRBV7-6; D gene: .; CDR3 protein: CASSLATGYNEQFF; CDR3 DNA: TGTGCCAGCAGCTTAGCAACGGGGTACAATGAGCAGTTCTTC
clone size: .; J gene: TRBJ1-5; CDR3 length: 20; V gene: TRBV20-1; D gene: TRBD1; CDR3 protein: CSARGDRGVTGSYSNQPQHF; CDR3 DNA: TGCAGTGCTAGAGGGGACAGGGGGGTGACGGGGTCTTATAGCAATCAGCCCCAGCATTTT
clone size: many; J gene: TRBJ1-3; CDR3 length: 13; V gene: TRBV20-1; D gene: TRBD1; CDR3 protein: CSAQGADGNTIYF; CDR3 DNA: TGCAGTGCCCAGGGGGCTGATGGAAACACCATATATTTT
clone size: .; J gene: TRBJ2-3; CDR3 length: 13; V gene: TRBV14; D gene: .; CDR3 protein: CASSDWATDTQYF; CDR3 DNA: TGTGCCAGCAGTGACTGGGCGACAGATACGCAGTATTTT
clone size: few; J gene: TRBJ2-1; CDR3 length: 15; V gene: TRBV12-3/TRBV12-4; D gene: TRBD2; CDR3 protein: CASRERGGDLNEQFF; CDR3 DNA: TGTGCCAGCAGGGAGCGGGGGGGGGACCTTAATGAGCAGTTCTTC
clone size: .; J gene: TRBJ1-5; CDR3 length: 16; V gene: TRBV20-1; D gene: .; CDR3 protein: CSARDSGPISNQPQHF; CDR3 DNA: TGCAGTGCTAGAGATTCTGGTCCTATAAGCAATCAGCCCCAGCATTTT
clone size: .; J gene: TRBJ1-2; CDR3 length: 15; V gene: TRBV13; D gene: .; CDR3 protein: CASSLRGNRDYGYTF; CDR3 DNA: TGTGCCAGCAGCTTAAGGGGTAACAGGGACTATGGCTACACCTTC
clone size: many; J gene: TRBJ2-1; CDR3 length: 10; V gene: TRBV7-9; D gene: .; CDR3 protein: CASRSDEQFF; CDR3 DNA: TGTGCCAGCCGATCTGATGAGCAGTTCTTC
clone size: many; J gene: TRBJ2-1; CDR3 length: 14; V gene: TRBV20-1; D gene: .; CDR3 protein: CSAASGDPYNEQFF; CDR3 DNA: TGCAGTGCAGCCTCGGGGGACCCCTACAATGAGCAGTTCTTC
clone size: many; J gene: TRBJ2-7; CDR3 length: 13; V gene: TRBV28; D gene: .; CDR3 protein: CASSHGKPYEQYF; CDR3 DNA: TGTGCCAGCAGCCACGGGAAACCCTACGAGCAGTACTTC
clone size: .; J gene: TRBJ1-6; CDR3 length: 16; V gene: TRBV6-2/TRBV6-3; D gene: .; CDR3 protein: CASSYSYGTGGSPLHF; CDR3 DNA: TGTGCCAGCAGTTACTCGTATGGGACGGGGGGCTCACCCCTCCACTTT
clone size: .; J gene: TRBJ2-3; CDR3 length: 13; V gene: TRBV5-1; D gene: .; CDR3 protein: CASSLLTTDTQYF; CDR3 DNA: TGCGCCAGCAGCTTGCTAACTACAGATACGCAGTATTTT
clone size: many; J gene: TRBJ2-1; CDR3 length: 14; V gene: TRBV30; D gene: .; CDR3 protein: CAWSFGGTVNEQFF; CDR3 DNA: TGTGCCTGGAGTTTCGGGGGTACGGTCAATGAGCAGTTCTTC
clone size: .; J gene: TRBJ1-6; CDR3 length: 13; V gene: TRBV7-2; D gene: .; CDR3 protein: CASSKDRNSPLHF; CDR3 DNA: TGTGCCAGCAGCAAGGACCGGAATTCACCCCTCCACTTT
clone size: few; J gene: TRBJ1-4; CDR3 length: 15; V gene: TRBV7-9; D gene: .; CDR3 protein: CASSPIPKGTPKLFF; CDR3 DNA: TGTGCCAGCAGCCCCATCCCCAAGGGAACCCCAAAACTGTTTTTT
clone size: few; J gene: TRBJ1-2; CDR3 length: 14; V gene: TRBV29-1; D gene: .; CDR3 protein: CSVEEVEGTGGYTF; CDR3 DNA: TGCAGCGTTGAGGAGGTGGAGGGAACGGGTGGCTACACCTTC
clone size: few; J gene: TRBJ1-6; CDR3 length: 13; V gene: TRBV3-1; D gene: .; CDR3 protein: CASSQAPVSPLHF; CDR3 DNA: TGTGCCAGCAGCCAAGCGCCTGTTTCACCCCTCCACTTT
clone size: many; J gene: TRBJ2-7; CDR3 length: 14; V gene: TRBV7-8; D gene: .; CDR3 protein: CASSLPTGSYEQYF; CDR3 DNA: TGTGCCAGCAGCCTGCCGACGGGCTCCTACGAGCAGTACTTC
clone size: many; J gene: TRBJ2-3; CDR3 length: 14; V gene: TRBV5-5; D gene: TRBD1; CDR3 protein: CASSWDSLTDTQYF; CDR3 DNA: TGTGCCAGCAGCTGGGACAGCCTCACAGATACGCAGTATTTT
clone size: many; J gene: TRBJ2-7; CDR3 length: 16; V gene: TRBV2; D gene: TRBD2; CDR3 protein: CASNRGGVAGVYEQYF; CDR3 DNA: TGTGCCAGCAACAGAGGGGGAGTAGCGGGAGTATACGAGCAGTACTTC
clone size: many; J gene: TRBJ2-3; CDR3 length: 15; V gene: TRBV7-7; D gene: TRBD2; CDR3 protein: CASSPGLAWADTQYF; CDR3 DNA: TGTGCTAGCAGCCCGGGACTAGCCTGGGCAGATACGCAGTATTTT
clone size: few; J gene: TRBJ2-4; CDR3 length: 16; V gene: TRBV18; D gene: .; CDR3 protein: CASSPPAGLAKNIQYF; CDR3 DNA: TGTGCCAGCTCACCACCAGCAGGATTAGCCAAAAACATTCAGTACTTC
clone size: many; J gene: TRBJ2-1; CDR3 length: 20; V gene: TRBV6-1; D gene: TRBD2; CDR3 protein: CASSDPGTSGSWGSYNEQFF; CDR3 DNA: TGTGCCAGCAGTGACCCCGGGACTAGCGGGAGTTGGGGCTCCTACAATGAGCAGTTCTTC
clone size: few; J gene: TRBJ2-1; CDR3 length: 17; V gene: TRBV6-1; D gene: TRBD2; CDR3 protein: CASSKTSSGAAYNEQFF; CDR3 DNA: TGTGCCAGCAGTAAAACCTCTAGCGGGGCGGCCTACAATGAGCAGTTCTTC
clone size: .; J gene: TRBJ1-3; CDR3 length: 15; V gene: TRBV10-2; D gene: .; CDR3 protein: CASRPGHRSGNTIYF; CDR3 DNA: TGCGCCAGCAGGCCGGGACATCGATCTGGAAACACCATATATTTT
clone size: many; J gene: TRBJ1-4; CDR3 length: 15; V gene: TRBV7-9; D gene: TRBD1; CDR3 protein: CASSSGTGMREKLFF; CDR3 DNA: TGTGCCAGCAGCTCCGGGACAGGGATGCGTGAAAAACTGTTTTTT
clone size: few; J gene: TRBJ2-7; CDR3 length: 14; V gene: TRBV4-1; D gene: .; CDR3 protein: CASSQVTVGYEQYF; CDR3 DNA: TGCGCCAGCAGCCAAGTGACGGTCGGATACGAGCAGTACTTC
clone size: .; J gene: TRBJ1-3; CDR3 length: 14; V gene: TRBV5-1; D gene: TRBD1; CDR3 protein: CASSLGQGGNTIYF; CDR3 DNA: TGCGCCAGCAGCTTGGGACAGGGTGGAAACACCATATATTTT
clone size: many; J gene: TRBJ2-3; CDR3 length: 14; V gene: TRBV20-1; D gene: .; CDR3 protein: CSARVSRPTDTQYF; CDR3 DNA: TGCAGTGCTAGAGTCTCCCGGCCCACAGATACGCAGTATTTT
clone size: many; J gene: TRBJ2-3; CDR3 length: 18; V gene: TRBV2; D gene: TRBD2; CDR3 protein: CASSEMLAGDRGTDTQYF; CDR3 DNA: TGTGCCAGCAGTGAAATGTTAGCGGGAGACCGGGGCACAGATACGCAGTATTTT
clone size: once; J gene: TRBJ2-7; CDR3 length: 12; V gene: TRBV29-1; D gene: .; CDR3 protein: CGGRGLDNEQYF; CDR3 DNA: TGCGGCGGTAGAGGGCTCGACAATGAGCAGTACTTC
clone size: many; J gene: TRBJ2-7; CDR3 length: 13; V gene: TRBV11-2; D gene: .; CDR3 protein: CASSLADGYEQYF; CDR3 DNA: TGTGCCAGCAGCTTAGCTGACGGCTACGAGCAGTACTTC
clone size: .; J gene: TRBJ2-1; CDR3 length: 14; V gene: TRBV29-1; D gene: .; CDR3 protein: CSVFLASGVDEQFF; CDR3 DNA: TGCAGCGTTTTTCTCGCTTCAGGGGTCGATGAGCAGTTCTTC
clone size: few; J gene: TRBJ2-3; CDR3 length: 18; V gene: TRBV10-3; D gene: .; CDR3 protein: CAISDTLATGSGTDTQYF; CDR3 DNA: TGTGCCATCAGTGATACCCTCGCCACGGGGAGCGGGACAGATACGCAGTATTTT
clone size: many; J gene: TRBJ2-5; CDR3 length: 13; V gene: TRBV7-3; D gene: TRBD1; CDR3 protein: CASRSGQKETQYF; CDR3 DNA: TGTGCCAGCAGGTCGGGACAGAAAGAGACCCAGTACTTC
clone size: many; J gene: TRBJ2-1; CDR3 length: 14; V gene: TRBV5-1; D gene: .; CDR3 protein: CASSGFVPYNEQFF; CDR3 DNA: TGCGCCAGCAGCGGGTTTGTACCCTACAATGAGCAGTTCTTC
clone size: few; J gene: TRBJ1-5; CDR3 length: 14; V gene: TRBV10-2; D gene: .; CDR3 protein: CASSESPQYQPQHF; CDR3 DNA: TGCGCCAGCAGTGAGTCACCCCAGTATCAGCCCCAGCATTTT
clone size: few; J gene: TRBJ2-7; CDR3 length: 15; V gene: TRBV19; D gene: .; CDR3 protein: CASSIRADRAYEQYF; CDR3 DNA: TGTGCCAGTAGTATAAGGGCGGACAGAGCCTACGAGCAGTACTTC
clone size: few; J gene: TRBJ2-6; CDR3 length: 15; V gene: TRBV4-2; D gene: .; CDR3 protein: CASSPYHSGANVLTF; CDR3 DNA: TGTGCCAGCAGCCCTTATCACTCTGGGGCCAACGTCCTGACTTTC
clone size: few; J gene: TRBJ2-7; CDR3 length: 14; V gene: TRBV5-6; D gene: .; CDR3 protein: CASSLASPIYEQYF; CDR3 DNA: TGTGCCAGCAGCTTGGCCTCGCCGATCTACGAGCAGTACTTC
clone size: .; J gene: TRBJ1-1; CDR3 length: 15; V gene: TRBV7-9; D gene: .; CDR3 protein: CASSSSLGTPNEAFF; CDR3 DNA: TGTGCCAGCAGCTCATCGCTTGGGACACCGAATGAAGCTTTCTTT
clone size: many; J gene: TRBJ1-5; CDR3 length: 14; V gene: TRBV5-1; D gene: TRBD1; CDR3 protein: CASSSQGGDQPQHF; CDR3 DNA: TGCGCCAGCAGCTCCCAGGGGGGGGATCAGCCCCAGCATTTT
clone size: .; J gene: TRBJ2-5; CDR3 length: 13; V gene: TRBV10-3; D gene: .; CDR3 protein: CAISGLDVETQYF; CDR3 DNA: TGTGCCATCAGTGGCCTAGATGTCGAGACCCAGTACTTC
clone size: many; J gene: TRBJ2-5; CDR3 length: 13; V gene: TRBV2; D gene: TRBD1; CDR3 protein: CASRDTGEETQYF; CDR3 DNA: TGTGCCAGCAGAGACACAGGGGAAGAGACCCAGTACTTC
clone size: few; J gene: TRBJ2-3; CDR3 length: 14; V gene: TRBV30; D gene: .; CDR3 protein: CAWGVKGPTDTQYF; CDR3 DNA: TGTGCCTGGGGTGTAAAGGGACCGACAGATACGCAGTATTTT
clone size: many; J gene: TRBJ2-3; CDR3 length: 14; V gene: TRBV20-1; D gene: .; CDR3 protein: CSARDGGVDDTQYF; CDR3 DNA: TGCAGTGCTAGAGATGGCGGGGTTGACGATACGCAGTATTTT
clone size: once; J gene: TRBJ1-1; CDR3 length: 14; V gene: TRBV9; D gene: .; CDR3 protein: CASSVSTRNTEAFF; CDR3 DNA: TGTGCCAGCAGCGTTAGCACCAGAAACACTGAAGCTTTCTTT
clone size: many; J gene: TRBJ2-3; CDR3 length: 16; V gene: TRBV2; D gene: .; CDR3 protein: CASSTGGTVEVDTQYF; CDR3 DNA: TGTGCCAGCAGTACTGGGGGGACAGTGGAGGTAGATACGCAGTATTTT
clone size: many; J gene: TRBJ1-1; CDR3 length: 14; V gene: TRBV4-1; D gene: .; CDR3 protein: CASSQPGQNTEAFF; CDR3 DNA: TGTGCCAGCAGCCAACCGGGACAGAACACTGAAGCTTTCTTT
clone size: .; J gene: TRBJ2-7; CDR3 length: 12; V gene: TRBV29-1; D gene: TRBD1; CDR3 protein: CGAGTGNGEQYF; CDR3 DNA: TGCGGTGCAGGGACAGGGAACGGCGAGCAGTACTTC